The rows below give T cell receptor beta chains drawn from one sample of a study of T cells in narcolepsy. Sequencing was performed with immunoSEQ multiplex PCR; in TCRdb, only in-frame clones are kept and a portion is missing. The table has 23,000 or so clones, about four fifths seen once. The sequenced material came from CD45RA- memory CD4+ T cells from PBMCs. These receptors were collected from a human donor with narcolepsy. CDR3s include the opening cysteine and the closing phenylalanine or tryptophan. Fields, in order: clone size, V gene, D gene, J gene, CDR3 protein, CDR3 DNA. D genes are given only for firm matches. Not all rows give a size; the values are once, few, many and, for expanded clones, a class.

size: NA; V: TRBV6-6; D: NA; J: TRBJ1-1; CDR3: CASSYSVGDTEAFF; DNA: TGTGCCAGCAGTTACTCGGTGGGAGACACTGAAGCTTTCTTT
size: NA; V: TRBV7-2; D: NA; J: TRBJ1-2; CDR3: CASSPDRHYGYTF; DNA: TGTGCCAGCAGCCCGGACAGACACTATGGCTACACCTTC
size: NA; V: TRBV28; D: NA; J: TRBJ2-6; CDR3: CASSLTGTGANVLTF; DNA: TGTGCCAGCAGTTTAACGGGGACTGGGGCCAACGTCCTGACTTTC
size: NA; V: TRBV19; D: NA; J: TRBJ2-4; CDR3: CASRDRPHGRGDIQYF; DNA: TGTGCCAGTAGAGACAGGCCGCATGGGAGAGGGGACATTCAGTACTTC
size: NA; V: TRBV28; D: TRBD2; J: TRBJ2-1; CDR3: CASSPTGGVYNEQFF; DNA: TGTGCCAGCAGCCCCACCGGGGGGGTATACAATGAGCAGTTCTTC
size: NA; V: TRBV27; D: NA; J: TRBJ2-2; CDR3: CASSLYYGRDSPSGELFF; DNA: TGTGCCAGCAGTTTATATTATGGTCGAGACTCACCGTCCGGGGAGCTGTTTTTT
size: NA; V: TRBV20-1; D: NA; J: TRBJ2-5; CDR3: CSADLQETQYF; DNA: TGCAGTGCTGACCTCCAAGAGACCCAGTACTTC
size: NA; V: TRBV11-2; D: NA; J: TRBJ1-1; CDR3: CASSSVNTGLQFF; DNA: TGTGCCAGCAGTTCCGTAAATACAGGGTTGCAATTCTTT
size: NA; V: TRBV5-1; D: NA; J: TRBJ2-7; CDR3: CASSLGMAVYGEQYF; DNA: TGCGCCAGCAGCTTGGGGATGGCGGTCTACGGAGAGCAGTACTTC
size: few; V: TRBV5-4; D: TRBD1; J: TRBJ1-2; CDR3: CASSQDTGANYGYTF; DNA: TGTGCCAGCAGCCAAGATACAGGGGCGAATTATGGCTACACCTTC
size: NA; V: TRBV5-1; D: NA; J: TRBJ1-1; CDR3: CASSLASGPRGNTEAFF; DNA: TGCGCCAGCAGCTTGGCCAGCGGCCCTCGGGGGAACACTGAAGCTTTCTTT
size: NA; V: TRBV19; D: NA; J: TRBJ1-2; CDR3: CASTLRQAGGYTF; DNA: TGTGCCAGCACTTTGAGGCAGGCCGGCGGCTACACCTTC
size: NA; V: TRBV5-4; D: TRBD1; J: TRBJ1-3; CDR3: CASSARTGLTGNTIYF; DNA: TGTGCCAGCAGCGCACGGACAGGGCTTACTGGAAACACCATATATTTT
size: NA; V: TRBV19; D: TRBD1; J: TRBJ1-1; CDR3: CASTSTGGRVKGTEAFF; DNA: TGTGCCAGTACCTCGACAGGGGGTCGGGTAAAGGGCACTGAAGCTTTCTTT
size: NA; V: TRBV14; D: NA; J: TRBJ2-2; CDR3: CASSRHRGSTGELFF; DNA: TGTGCCAGCAGCCGCCACCGGGGGAGCACCGGGGAGCTGTTTTTT
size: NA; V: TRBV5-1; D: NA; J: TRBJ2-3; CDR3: CASRKLDVLTDTQYF; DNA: TGCGCCAGCAGGAAATTGGACGTACTCACAGATACGCAGTATTTT
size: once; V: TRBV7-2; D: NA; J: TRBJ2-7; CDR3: CASSFGENPDGQYF; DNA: TGTGCCAGCAGCTTCGGGGAAAACCCGGACGGGCAGTACTTC
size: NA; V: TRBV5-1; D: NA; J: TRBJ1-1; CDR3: CASNLGGNTEAFF; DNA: TGCGCCAGCAACCTCGGGGGGAACACTGAAGCTTTCTTT
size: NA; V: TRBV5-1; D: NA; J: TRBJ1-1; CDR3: CASSHGADTEAFF; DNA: TGCGCCAGCAGCCACGGGGCGGACACTGAAGCTTTCTTT
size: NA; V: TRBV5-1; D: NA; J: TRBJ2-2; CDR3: CASTKSGNTGELFF; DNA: TGCGCCAGCACGAAGTCAGGGAACACCGGGGAGCTGTTTTTT
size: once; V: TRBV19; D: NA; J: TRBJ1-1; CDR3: CASSAGTRRTAFF; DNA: TGTGCCAGTAGTGCTGGGACCCGGCGGACAGCTTTCTTT
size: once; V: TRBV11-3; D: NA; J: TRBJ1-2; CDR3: CASSLGQYYGYTF; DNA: TGTGCCAGCAGCTTAGGGCAGTACTATGGCTACACCTTC
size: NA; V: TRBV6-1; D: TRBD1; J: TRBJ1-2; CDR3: CASSDNRGSGGYTF; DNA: TGTGCCAGCAGTGACAACAGGGGATCGGGTGGCTACACCTTC
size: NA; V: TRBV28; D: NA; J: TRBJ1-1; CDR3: CASSFEGRATEAFF; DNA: TGTGCCAGCAGTTTTGAGGGGCGGGCCACTGAAGCTTTCTTT
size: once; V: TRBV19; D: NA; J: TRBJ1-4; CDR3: CASSMGQGYEKLFF; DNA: TGTGCCAGTAGTATGGGGCAGGGATACGAAAAACTGTTTTTT
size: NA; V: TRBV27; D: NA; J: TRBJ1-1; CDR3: CASSLLAMNTEAFF; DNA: TGTGCCAGCAGTTTATTGGCCATGAACACTGAAGCTTTCTTT
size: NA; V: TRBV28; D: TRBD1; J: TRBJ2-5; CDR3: CASSIRGRETQYF; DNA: TGTGCCAGCAGCATCAGGGGGCGAGAGACCCAGTACTTC
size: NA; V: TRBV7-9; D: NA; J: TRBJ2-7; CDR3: CASSLGGGGEQYF; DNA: TGTGCCAGCAGCTTAGGAGGGGGGGGCGAGCAGTACTTC
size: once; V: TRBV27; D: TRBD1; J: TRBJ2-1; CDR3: CASSLRGRLANEQFF; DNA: TGTGCCAGCAGTTTAAGGGGGCGTCTAGCAAATGAGCAGTTCTTC
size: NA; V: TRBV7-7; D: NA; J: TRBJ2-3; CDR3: CASSQSWRLTDTQYF; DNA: TGTGCTAGCAGCCAAAGCTGGCGGCTCACAGATACGCAGTATTTT
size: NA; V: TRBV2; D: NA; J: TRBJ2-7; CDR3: CASSDLTDLYAILEQYF; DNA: TGTGCCAGCAGTGATCTAACGGACTTATACGCTATCCTCGAGCAGTACTTC
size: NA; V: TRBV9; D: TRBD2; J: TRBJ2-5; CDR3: CASSAADSGYQETQYF; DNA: TGTGCCAGCAGCGCAGCCGATAGCGGGTACCAAGAGACCCAGTACTTC
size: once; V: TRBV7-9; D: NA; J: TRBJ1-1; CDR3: CASSTSGPSNTEAFF; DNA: TGTGCCAGCAGCACATCAGGACCCTCGAACACTGAAGCTTTCTTT
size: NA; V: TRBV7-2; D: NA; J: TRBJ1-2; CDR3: CASSLDVGVTGYTF; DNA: TGTGCCAGCAGCTTAGATGTAGGTGTTACGGGCTACACCTTC
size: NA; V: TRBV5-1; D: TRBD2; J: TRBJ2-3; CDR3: CASSFGNSGNLGTDTQYF; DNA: TGCGCCAGCAGCTTTGGTAATAGCGGGAATTTGGGCACAGATACGCAGTATTTT
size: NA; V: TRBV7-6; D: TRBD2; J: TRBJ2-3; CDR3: CASSIGLAGVDTQYF; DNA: TGTGCCAGCAGCATAGGGCTAGCGGGAGTGGATACGCAGTATTTT
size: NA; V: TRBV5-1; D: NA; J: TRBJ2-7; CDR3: CASSLDTANPTYEQYF; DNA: TGCGCCAGCAGCTTGGATACAGCGAATCCCACCTACGAGCAGTACTTC
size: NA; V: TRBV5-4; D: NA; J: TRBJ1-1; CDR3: CASSFKGLDTEAFF; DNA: TGTGCCAGCAGCTTTAAAGGGTTGGACACTGAAGCTTTCTTT
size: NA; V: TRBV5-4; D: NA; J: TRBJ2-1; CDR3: CASSLGLGGGSYNEQFF; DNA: TGTGCCAGCAGCCTGGGCCTTGGGGGAGGCTCCTACAATGAGCAGTTCTTC
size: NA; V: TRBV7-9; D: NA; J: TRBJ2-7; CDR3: CASSLEIAIYEQYF; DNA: TGTGCCAGCAGCTTAGAAATTGCGATCTACGAGCAGTACTTC
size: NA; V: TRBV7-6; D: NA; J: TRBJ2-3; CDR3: CASSLAPRGDTQYF; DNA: TGTGCCAGCAGCTTAGCCCCTCGAGGCGATACGCAGTATTTT
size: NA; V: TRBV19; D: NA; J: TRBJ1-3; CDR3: CASTVRLSGNTIYF; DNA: TGTGCCAGTACGGTTCGGCTCTCTGGAAACACCATATATTTT
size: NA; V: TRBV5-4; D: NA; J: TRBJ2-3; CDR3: CASRARVFSTDTQYF; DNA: TGTGCCAGCCGGGCCCGGGTATTCAGCACAGATACGCAGTATTTT
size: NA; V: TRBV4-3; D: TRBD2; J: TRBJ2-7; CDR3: CASSLGLGTSGTYEQYF; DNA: TGCGCCAGCAGCCTCGGTCTGGGGACTAGCGGAACCTACGAGCAGTACTTC
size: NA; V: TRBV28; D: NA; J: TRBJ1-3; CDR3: CASSVAQNTIYF; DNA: TGTGCCAGCAGTGTCGCCCAAAACACCATATATTTT
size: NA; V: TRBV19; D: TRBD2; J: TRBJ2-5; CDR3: CASSIGGTRQETQYF; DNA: TGTGCCAGTAGTATAGGGGGGACTAGACAAGAGACCCAGTACTTC
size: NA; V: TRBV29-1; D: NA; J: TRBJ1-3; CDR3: CSVGESAAGNTIYF; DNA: TGCAGCGTGGGGGAATCGGCGGCCGGAAACACCATATATTTT
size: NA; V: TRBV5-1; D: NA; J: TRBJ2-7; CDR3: CASTHNGAGPYEQYF; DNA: TGCGCCAGCACACATAATGGGGCGGGACCCTACGAGCAGTACTTC
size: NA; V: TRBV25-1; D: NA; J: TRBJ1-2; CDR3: CASSKGEVYGYTF; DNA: TGTGCCAGCAGTAAGGGAGAGGTTTATGGCTACACCTTC
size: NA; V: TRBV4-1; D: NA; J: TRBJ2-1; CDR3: CASSQDSPPSSYNEQFF; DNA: TGCGCCAGCAGCCAAGATTCGCCACCGAGCTCCTACAATGAGCAGTTCTTC
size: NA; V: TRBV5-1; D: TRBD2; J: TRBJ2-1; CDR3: CASSLRTSGSHNEQFF; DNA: TGCGCCAGCAGCTTAAGGACTAGCGGGAGTCACAATGAGCAGTTCTTC
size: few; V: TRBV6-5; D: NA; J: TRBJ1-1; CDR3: CASSPAGGGTEAFF; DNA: TGTGCCAGCAGCCCCGCGGGAGGGGGCACTGAAGCTTTCTTT